Presented here are 31 T cell receptor beta chains from one specimen sequenced in a study of blood T cell repertoires in COVID-19. The assay was immunoSEQ multiplex PCR, and TCRdb's table has in-frame clones only and misses some. This sample has 150,000 to 200,000 clones, with over 70% found just once. The source material was PBMCs or T cells enriched from blood (not recorded which). The receptors stem from a man aged 70-80 years who had been exposed to COVID-19.

The genes are TRBV6-5 and TRBJ2-7; D might be TRBD1 (5 bases). Germline CDR1 and CDR2: MNHEY and SVGAGI. The ends were cut back, 6 bases at V and 4 bases at J, with 19 bases in the middle. The CDR3 has 15 amino acids. The CDR3 bases are TGTGCCAGCAGACTGGACACCTTAATGGGATACGAGCAGTACTTC. Residues: CASRLDTLMGYEQYF.

The rearrangement joins TRBV18 to TRBJ2-3; 8 bases align to TRBD1. The CDR3 has 15 residues. Germline CDR1 KGHSH, CDR2 LQKENI. Germline trimming cut 2 bases from V and 3 bases from J; bases unmatched to any gene: 4. DNA for the CDR3: TGTGCCAGCTCACCAAGACAGGGGTTGACAGATACGCAGTATTTT. Protein sequence: CASSPRQGLTDTQYF. The full variable domain, with the rest looked up from reference TRBV18 and TRBJ2-3, is NAGVMQNPRHLVRRRGQEARLRCSPMKGHSHVYWYRQLPEEGLKFMVYLQKENIIDESGMPKERFSAEFPKEGPSILRIQQVVRGDSAAYFCASSPRQGLTDTQYFGPGTRLTVL.

V and J are TRBV2 and TRBJ1-2; D is uncertain. Germline CDR1 reads SNHLY; CDR2 reads FYNNEI. Trimming stripped 3 bases from V and 8 bases from J, with 13 bases between. The length of the CDR3 is 13 residues. This chain's CDR3 is CASSDGERMGYTF. DNA of the CDR3: TGTGCCAGCAGTGATGGAGAACGGATGGGCTACACCTTC.

The chain uses TRBV12-5 and TRBJ2-2, with 12 bases matching TRBD2. This CDR3 spans 16 amino acids. The junction had 5 bases not matched to a gene; V was cut back by 2 bases and J by 7 bases. The germline V gene has CDR1 LGHNT and CDR2 FRNRAP. CDR3 in DNA: TGTGCTAGTGGTTTGAGGACTAGCGGGATTGGCGGGGAGCTGTTTTTT. Encoded protein: CASGLRTSGIGGELFF.

V gene TRBV4-2 combines with J gene TRBJ1-1; maybe TRBD1 (5 bases). Trimming left V 5 bases short and J 5 bases short, with 12 bases between. From germline, CDR1 is LGHNA and CDR2 YNFKEQ. This CDR3 is built from 13 residues. The CDR3 nucleotides are TGTGCCAGCAGCGGGGGGGGAATGACTGAAGCTTTCTTT. It translates to CASSGGGMTEAFF.

The chain combines TRBV9 with TRBJ2-7, with D maybe TRBD2 (6 bases). V was pared by 4 bases and J by 4 bases, with 18 bases between. The CDR3 is 15 residues long. Germline assignment: CDR1 SGDLS and CDR2 YYNGEE. CDR3 protein: CASSSRWAEGYEQYF. CDR3 bases: TGTGCCAGCAGCTCCCGTTGGGCGGAGGGTTACGAGCAGTACTTC.

The chain recombines TRBV19 with TRBJ1-4; a weak D match, TRBD1 (5 bases). V lost 8 bases to trimming and J lost 0 bases, with 16 bases between them. This CDR3 is built from 16 residues. Germline loops: CDR1 LNHDA, CDR2 SQIVND (reference sequence). CDR3 DNA: TGTGCCAGTTCACCAGGGTCCCTCTCAACTAATGAAAAACTGTTTTTT. It codes for CASSPGSLSTNEKLFF.

This clone was observed once. The chain combines TRBV7-2 with TRBJ1-1; TRBD1 agrees at 7 bases. J was trimmed by 0 bases and V by 1 base; bases with no gene match: 8. This CDR3 is 17 amino acids long. Germline V lookup: CDR1 SGHTA, CDR2 FQGNSA. CDR3 bases: TGTGCCAGCAGCTTAGTCACGGTCGGGACAGTGAACACTGAAGCTTTCTTT. It encodes CASSLVTVGTVNTEAFF.

CDR3 in DNA: TGTGCCAGCAGTTTAGCCTTAACAGGGGACTACACCTTC. As protein: CASSLALTGDYTF. This chain uses TRBV12-3 or TRBV12-4 with TRBJ1-2; 7 bases map to TRBD1. J lost 10 bases, V lost 0 bases, and 5 bases had no gene match. The length of the CDR3 is 13 residues.

V usage is TRBV21-1 and J usage is TRBJ1-2. TRBV21-1 is annotated as a pseudogene. The CDR3 contains 14 residues. The CDR3 region has the DNA TGTGCCAGCAGCAAAGGGGAGGGAGGCTGGGGCTACACCTTC. It translates to CASSKGEGGWGYTF.

This chain joins TRBV7-2 and TRBJ1-4; 9 positions match TRBD1. V gave up 5 bases and J gave up 5 bases; unmatched junction bases: 3. The CDR3 is 14 residues long. Germline CDR1 reads SGHTA; CDR2 reads FQGNSA. CDR3: CASSLGTGNEKLFF. CDR3 DNA: TGTGCCAGCAGCCTAGGGACAGGGAATGAAAAACTGTTTTTT.

V gene TRBV3-1 (or the pseudogene TRBV3-2) combines with J gene TRBJ2-7, with D tentatively TRBD2 (6 bases). This CDR3 spans 14 amino acids. The germline V gene has CDR1 LGHDT and CDR2 YNNKEL (reference sequence). Trimming took off 3 bases at V and 2 bases at J, with 11 bases between the two ends. CDR3 DNA sequence: TGTGCCAGCAGCCACTCAGCGGGCACCTACGAGCAGTACTTC. Protein: CASSHSAGTYEQYF.

This clone was found many times. The V gene is TRBV28, the J gene TRBJ2-2, with TRBD2 identical over 11 bases. CDR1 and CDR2 (germline): MDHEN, SYDVKM. V shed 4 bases and J 3 bases; nucleotides not matched to a gene: 7. CDR3 length equals 17 residues. The CDR3 region is CASSYQQLAGDTGELFF. In nucleotides, the CDR3 is TGTGCCAGCAGTTACCAACAACTAGCGGGAGACACCGGGGAGCTGTTTTTT.

V gene TRBV3-1 (or the pseudogene TRBV3-2) combines with J gene TRBJ2-3, with a possible D match to TRBD2 (5 bases). This CDR3 contains 15 residues. Germline CDR1 and CDR2: LGHDT and YNNKEL (reference sequence). Trimming took 3 bases from V and 6 from J, leaving 16 bases between them. CDR3 nucleotide sequence: TGTGCCAGCAGCCATGGTGCGGGCGGAGTGGATACGCAGTATTTT. Its protein product is CASSHGAGGVDTQYF.

The J gene is TRBJ1-4, the V gene TRBV6-5, with 7 bases aligning to TRBD1. CDR3 length: 13 residues. Germline V gene lookup returns CDR1 MNHEY and CDR2 SVGAGI. Losses at the gene ends were 6 bases for V and 10 bases for J; bases not matched to a gene: 8. The CDR3 region has the DNA TGTGCCAGCAGCACTGACAGGGTGGGAAAACTGTTTTTT. Amino acid sequence: CASSTDRVGKLFF.

The V and J genes are TRBV27 and TRBJ1-6; 8 bases are shared with TRBD1. The germline gives CDR1 MNHEY, CDR2 SMNVEV (reference sequence). The CDR3 sequence is 14 residues long. Trimming removed 4 bases from V and 7 bases from J; junction bases left unmatched: 3. The CDR3 here is CASSSDRENSPLHF. Written as DNA, the CDR3 is TGTGCCAGCAGTTCGGACAGGGAGAATTCACCCCTCCACTTT.

The chain couples TRBV19 to TRBJ1-4, with 7 bases matching TRBD1. The germline CDR1 and CDR2 sequences are LNHDA and SQIVND (reference sequence). V dropped 4 bases and J dropped 4; count of bases not matched to a gene: 3. The CDR3 length is 14 residues. CDR3 DNA: TGTGCCAGTAGTACCGGGACAGTTAATGAAAAACTGTTTTTT. Translated: CASSTGTVNEKLFF.

The V call is TRBV29-1, the J call TRBJ1-1, with D perhaps TRBD1 (6 bases). The CDR3 has 12 amino acids. V lost 8 bases and J lost 5, with 15 bases in between. The germline CDR1 and CDR2 sequences are SQVTM and ANQGSEA. DNA for the CDR3: TGCAGCATTCAGGGGCTCGGGACTGAAGCTTTCTTT. This translates into CSIQGLGTEAFF. Full variable domain (missing parts from reference TRBV29-1 and TRBJ1-1): SAVISQKPSRDICQRGTSLTIQCQVDSQVTMMFWYRQQPGQSLTLIATANQGSEATYESGFVIDKFPISRPNLTFSTLTVSNMSPEDSSIYLCSIQGLGTEAFFGQGTRLTVV.

This clone was seen only a few times. J is TRBJ2-6 and V is TRBV6-5, with TRBD1 matching 8 bases. The length of the CDR3 is 13 residues. V lost 9 bases and J lost 3; bases outside the gene matches: 1. Per germline, CDR1 MNHEY and CDR2 SVGAGI. CDR3 nucleotides: TGTGCCAGTGGGACAGGTGGGGCCAACGTCCTGACTTTC. This translates into CASGTGGANVLTF.

The chain couples TRBV20-1 to TRBJ1-1, with 7 bases lining up with TRBD1. Germline V CDR1 and CDR2: DFQATT, SNEGSKA (reference sequence). The CDR3 contains 11 residues. Unmatched junction bases numbered 10, after V lost 7 bases and J lost 11 bases. The CDR3 region has the DNA TGCAGTGGTCTGGGTTCAGGGGGTGCTTTCTTT. Its protein is CSGLGSGGAFF.

The CDR3 here is CASSPGTGWGVTYEQYF. The CDR3 coding sequence is TGCGCCAGCAGCCCTGGGACAGGGTGGGGGGTTACCTACGAGCAGTACTTC. The chain combines TRBV5-1 with TRBJ2-7; the match to TRBD1 covers 9 bases. Germline CDR1 is SGHRS and CDR2 is YFSETQ. J gave up 2 bases and V 4 bases, and 13 bases lay outside the gene matches. This CDR3 region has 17 residues.

This clone was seen a handful of times. This chain uses TRBV4-2 with TRBJ2-7, with D hard to call. From germline, CDR1 is LGHNA and CDR2 YNFKEQ. The V end lost 0 bases, the J end lost 0 bases, and 6 bases lay between the germline ends. The CDR3 has 14 residues. CDR3 in amino acids: CASSQDQDSYEQYF. The DNA for the CDR3 is TGTGCCAGCAGCCAAGATCAGGACTCCTACGAGCAGTACTTC.

The chain carries TRBV7-8 and TRBJ2-2, with a tentative D call TRBD1 (5 bases). Germline lookup yields CDR1 SGHVS and CDR2 FQNEAQ. Trimming cost V 1 base and J 4 bases, with 10 bases left between them. The CDR3 sequence is 15 residues long. The CDR3 spells CASSLEGIGTGELFF. As DNA, the CDR3 is TGTGCCAGCAGCTTAGAGGGGATCGGCACCGGGGAGCTGTTTTTT.

Written as DNA, the CDR3 is TGTGCCAGCAGCTCCCGACTTGGATCAAGTGAAAAACTGTTTTTT. Protein sequence: CASSSRLGSSEKLFF. The gene calls are TRBV7-2 and TRBJ1-4, with no clear D. CDR3 size: 15 residues. From germline, CDR1 is SGHTA and CDR2 FQGNSA. The V end lost 4 bases, the J end lost 7 bases, and 16 bases lay between the germline ends.

This chain joins TRBV19 and TRBJ2-1; the match to TRBD2 covers 11 bases. The CDR3 spans 17 residues. Per germline, CDR1 LNHDA and CDR2 SQIVND (reference sequence). Losses at the gene ends were 3 bases for V and 4 bases for J; bases not matched to a gene: 8. This CDR3 is CASSIGLAGGSYNEQFF. The CDR3 DNA reads as TGTGCCAGTAGTATTGGCCTAGCGGGGGGTTCTTACAATGAGCAGTTCTTC.

V is TRBV9 and J is TRBJ2-4; 10 nucleotides agree with TRBD2. V was pared by 6 bases and J by 3 bases, with 12 bases of the junction left unmatched. This CDR3 region has 17 residues. CDR1 and CDR2 (germline): SGDLS, YYNGEE. The CDR3 spells CASTPEAGGPSKNIQYF. CDR3 coding DNA: TGTGCCAGCACTCCCGAAGCGGGAGGGCCTAGCAAAAACATTCAGTACTTC.

The V and J genes are TRBV27 and TRBJ1-2; 8 bases fit TRBD1. The trim removed 5 bases at V and 8 bases at J, leaving 16 bases unmatched. The CDR3 spans 16 residues. Germline CDR1 and CDR2: MNHEY and SMNVEV (reference sequence). CDR3 sequence: CASSPLDRVSLLGYTF. In DNA form, the CDR3 reads TGTGCCAGCAGTCCACTGGACAGGGTTTCGTTGCTCGGCTACACCTTC.

The gene calls are TRBV19 and TRBJ1-5; D remains ambiguous. Germline V lookup: CDR1 LNHDA, CDR2 SQIVND (reference sequence). The CDR3 has 15 amino acids. Deletions cut 0 bases from V and 5 bases from J, with 11 bases between. The DNA for the CDR3 is TGTGCCAGTAGTATAGATTCGATCGGGTATCAGCCCCAGCATTTT. Its translation is CASSIDSIGYQPQHF.

The chain has TRBV28 and TRBJ1-4, with TRBD1 matching over 8 bases. CDR1 is MDHEN, CDR2 SYDVKM, per germline. J gave up 7 bases and V 5 bases, and 6 bases lay outside the gene matches. The length of the CDR3 is 14 residues. The CDR3 spells CASSLTGAGEKLFF. The CDR3 DNA reads as TGTGCCAGCAGTCTGACAGGGGCGGGTGAAAAACTGTTTTTT.

This clone was detected only once. The chain is built from TRBV9 and TRBJ1-3; D is possibly TRBD1 (6 bases). The CDR3 length is 16 residues. V dropped 0 bases and J dropped 0 bases, with 10 bases sitting between them. The germline gives CDR1 SGDLS, CDR2 YYNGEE. The CDR3 loop reads CASSVGTAYSGNTIYF. Here the CDR3 DNA reads TGTGCCAGCAGCGTAGGGACAGCTTACTCTGGAAACACCATATATTTT.

The V call is TRBV5-4, the J call TRBJ2-5; D possibly corresponds to TRBD1 (6 bases). The CDR3 is 17 amino acids. Trimming shortened V by 4 bases and J by 2 bases, and 21 bases separated the two germline ends. In germline, CDR1 is SGHNT, CDR2 YYREEE (reference sequence). The CDR3 here is CASSPPYGGGEQETQYF. CDR3 nucleotides: TGTGCCAGCAGCCCCCCTTACGGTGGGGGCGAACAAGAGACCCAGTACTTC.